Each of the 32 T cell receptor beta chains below was sequenced from the same sample in a study of T cell responses to AZD1222 COVID-19 vaccine. Profiled with immunoSEQ multiplex PCR; TCRdb holds only in-frame clones, not every one. The sample comprises about 120,000 clones, approximately 85% of which are singletons, and 1.5% to 2% rests with the top ten. The sequencing used peripheral blood, collected on day 0 of AZD1222 vaccination. The origin of the receptors is an adult in good health.

This clone appeared a few times. The CDR3 loop is CASRRATYNEKLFF. The CDR3 DNA sequence: TGCGCCAGCAGACGGGCCACCTATAATGAAAAACTGTTTTTT. The chain recombines TRBV5-1 with TRBJ1-4; the D is unclear. The CDR3 runs to 14 residues. The germline V and J ends were trimmed by 5 bases and 4 bases, with 12 bases remaining between them. Germline values: CDR1 SGHRS, CDR2 YFSETQ.

This clone occurred a few times. The CDR3 DNA reads as TGCGCCAGCAGCTTGAGGGACAGGGCCCTCGAGCAGTACTTC. It encodes CASSLRDRALEQYF. The chain combines TRBV5-1 with TRBJ2-7, with 9 bases lining up with TRBD1. Losses at the gene ends were 1 base for V and 6 bases for J; bases not matched to a gene: 5. The CDR3 length is 14 residues. Germline lookup yields CDR1 SGHRS and CDR2 YFSETQ.

The rearrangement joins TRBV18 to TRBJ1-2; maybe TRBD1 (6 bases). CDR3 length: 18 residues. Germline V lookup: CDR1 KGHSH, CDR2 LQKENI. Trimming stripped 0 bases from V and 2 bases from J, with 19 bases between. The chain's CDR3 is CASSPPMTRGSLNYGYTF. The CDR3 DNA sequence: TGTGCCAGCTCACCACCGATGACAAGGGGGTCCCTCAACTATGGCTACACCTTC.

V usage is TRBV14 and J usage is TRBJ2-1, with D tentatively TRBD1 or TRBD2 (6 bases each). Per germline, CDR1 SGHDN and CDR2 FVKESK. The CDR3 is 14 residues long. The germline V and J ends were trimmed by 6 bases and 7 bases, with 16 bases remaining between them. DNA of the CDR3: TGTGCCAGCAGGGGGGCGGGGCATCCAAATGAGCAGTTCTTC. Translation gives CASRGAGHPNEQFF.

The J gene is TRBJ1-1, the V gene TRBV30; D not certain. The CDR3 runs 14 residues. The V end was cut by 2 bases, the J end by 1 base, with 11 bases between. Germline lookup yields CDR1 GTSNPN and CDR2 SVGIG (reference sequence). CDR3 nucleotides: TGTGCCTGGAGTTTAACTCTTACGAACACTGAAGCTTTCTTT. As protein: CAWSLTLTNTEAFF. Full variable domain (remainder filled in from reference TRBV30 and TRBJ1-1): SQTIHQWPATLVQPVGSPLSLECTVEGTSNPNLYWYRQAAGRGLQLLFYSVGIGQISSEVPQNLSASRPQDRQFILSSKKLLLSDSGFYLCAWSLTLTNTEAFFGQGTRLTVV.

The chain recombines TRBV4-3 with TRBJ2-2; TRBD2 matches at 9 bases. V trimming: 1 base; J trimming: 4 bases; junction bases outside the gene matches: 7. The CDR3 extends over 17 amino acids. CDR1 and CDR2 from the germline V gene are LGHNA and YSLEER. CDR3: CASSQVGLALFTGELFF. The CDR3 DNA reads as TGCGCCAGCAGCCAAGTGGGACTAGCCCTTTTCACCGGGGAGCTGTTTTTT.

J is TRBJ1-2 and V is TRBV24-1, with D hard to call. There are 14 residues in the CDR3. Germline CDR1 is KGHDR and CDR2 is SFDVKD. V lost 2 bases and J lost 2, with 8 bases in between. The CDR3 nucleotides read TGTGCCACCAGTGATTCGGCCGTGAACTATGGCTACACCTTC. Protein product: CATSDSAVNYGYTF.

The chain is built from TRBV5-6 and TRBJ2-3, with 10 bases identical to TRBD2. Unmatched junction bases numbered 13, after V lost 1 base and J lost 2 bases. The CDR3 totals 19 residues. Germline V gene sequence: CDR1 SGHDT, CDR2 YYEEEE. The chain's CDR3 is CASSLWRLAGGTNTDTQYF. CDR3 nucleotide sequence: TGTGCCAGCAGCTTGTGGCGATTAGCGGGGGGAACAAACACAGATACGCAGTATTTT.

The chain is built from TRBV11-3 and TRBJ2-5; 7 nucleotides align to TRBD2. V trimming: 8 bases; J trimming: 4 bases; junction bases outside the gene matches: 4. This CDR3 comprises 12 residues. CDR1 is SGHNT and CDR2 is YENEEA in the germline V gene. The CDR3 loop is CASGGSGETQYF. The CDR3 nucleotides are TGTGCCAGCGGCGGGAGTGGAGAGACCCAGTACTTC.

This CDR3 reads CASSTPGGASNTEAFF. Here the CDR3 DNA reads TGTGCCAGTAGTACCCCGGGGGGGGCAAGTAATACTGAAGCTTTCTTT. The J gene is TRBJ1-1, the V gene TRBV19; tentative D call: TRBD1 (6 bases). Trimming pared 4 bases from V and 5 bases from J, leaving 20 bases between. Looked up from germline, CDR1 is LNHDA and CDR2 is SQIVND (reference sequence). This CDR3 is 16 amino acids long.

The chain recombines TRBV18 with TRBJ2-7; 12 nucleotides line up with TRBD2. CDR1 and CDR2 (germline): KGHSH, LQKENI. The CDR3 runs to 15 residues. Unmatched junction bases numbered 5, after V lost 5 bases and J lost 3 bases. Written as DNA, the CDR3 is TGTGCCAGCTCATCGACTAGCGGGAGAGGCTACGAGCAGTACTTC. Translating gives CASSSTSGRGYEQYF.

The gene calls are TRBV11-2 and TRBJ2-1; a weak D match, TRBD2 (7 bases). The CDR3 consists of 17 residues. V lost 0 bases and J 10 bases, leaving 22 bases between the germline ends. Per germline, CDR1 SGHAT and CDR2 FQNNGV. CDR3: CASSLDLGGGSWREQFF. The CDR3 bases are TGTGCCAGCAGCTTAGATCTGGGCGGGGGCTCGTGGAGGGAGCAGTTCTTC.

The rearrangement joins TRBV6-6 to TRBJ1-1; D may be TRBD1 (5 bases). Between the trimmed V and J ends, which lost 8 bases and 1 base, there was a span of 11 bases. The CDR3 length is 13 residues. The germline gives CDR1 MNHNY, CDR2 SVGAGI (reference sequence). DNA for the CDR3: TGTGCCAGCGGTGGGGGTTGGAACACTGAAGCTTTCTTT. It encodes CASGGGWNTEAFF.

This clone has a handful of counts. The rearrangement links TRBV5-1 to TRBJ2-5; 12 nucleotides agree with TRBD1. The CDR3 loop spans 16 amino acids. CDR1 is SGHRS and CDR2 is YFSETQ in the germline V gene. With 1 base clipped from V and 5 bases from J, the junction kept 6 bases outside the gene matches. The CDR3 coding sequence is TGCGCCAGCAGCTTGACGGGACAGGGGGCTGGGGAGACCCAGTACTTC. Amino acids: CASSLTGQGAGETQYF.

V usage is TRBV10-2 and J usage is TRBJ1-2, with 11 bases fitting TRBD1. The CDR3 is made up of 14 amino acids. The germline gives CDR1 WSHSY, CDR2 SAAADI. V shed 7 bases and J 7 bases; nucleotides not matched to a gene: 8. In DNA, the CDR3 is TGCGCCAGCACCGGAGGACAGGGGGCAGGTGGCTACACCTTC. Amino acids: CASTGGQGAGGYTF.

The genes are TRBV4-1 and TRBJ1-1; 7 bases agree with TRBD1. Trimming took 4 bases from V and 14 from J; bases not matched to a gene: 13. This CDR3 region has 13 residues. The germline gives CDR1 MGHRA, CDR2 YSYEKL. CDR3 sequence (DNA): TGCGCCAGCAGCCTTCGACAGGGCCAAAGGGACTTCTTT. Translation gives CASSLRQGQRDFF.

The V call is TRBV19, the J call TRBJ1-5, with D maybe TRBD1 (6 bases). V lost 1 base to trimming and J lost 11 bases, with 18 bases between them. Germline V gene sequence: CDR1 LNHDA, CDR2 SQIVND (reference sequence). The CDR3 consists of 15 residues. The CDR3, as DNA: TGTGCCAGTAGTATAGGCTGGGGGCCTGATCCAGCCCAGCATTTT. Protein product: CASSIGWGPDPAQHF.

The rearrangement joins TRBV6-4 to TRBJ2-1; TRBD2 is a possible D gene (7 bases). V was clipped by 8 bases and J by 9 bases, with 23 bases between them. This CDR3 region has 15 residues. Germline V lookup: CDR1 MRHNA, CDR2 SNTAGT. In DNA form, the CDR3 reads TGTGCCAGCGCTTTAACGGGGGGCCCTACAACTGAGCAGTTCTTC. Translated: CASALTGGPTTEQFF.

This clone came up once. Written as DNA, the CDR3 is TGTGCCTGGGATGGGACAGGGGATTCCTACGAGCAGTACTTC. As protein: CAWDGTGDSYEQYF. The V call is TRBV30, the J call TRBJ2-7, with 10 bases identical to TRBD1. V dropped 5 bases and J dropped 1; count of bases not matched to a gene: 5. CDR1 and CDR2 from the germline V gene are GTSNPN and SVGIG (reference sequence). The CDR3 runs to 14 residues. The full variable domain, its missing parts supplied by reference TRBV30 and TRBJ2-7, is SQTIHQWPATLVQPVGSPLSLECTVEGTSNPNLYWYRQAAGRGLQLLFYSVGIGQISSEVPQNLSASRPQDRQFILSSKKLLLSDSGFYLCAWDGTGDSYEQYFGPGTRLTVT.

The chain carries TRBV19 and TRBJ1-2; no clear D. V shed 5 bases and J shed 7 bases, with 23 bases lying between them. The CDR3 consists of 16 residues. Germline V gives CDR1 LNHDA, CDR2 SQIVND (reference sequence). The CDR3 nucleotides are TGTGCCAGTAGTTCTGACCGGTTCCAGCTCTCCGCTGGCTACACCTTC. It yields the protein CASSSDRFQLSAGYTF.

The rearrangement uses TRBV30 and TRBJ1-5; D possibly corresponds to TRBD1 (5 bases). Germline V CDR1 and CDR2: GTSNPN, SVGIG (reference sequence). The V gene lost 6 bases and the J gene lost 6 bases, with 15 bases spanning the gap. The CDR3 loop spans 13 amino acids. As DNA, the CDR3 is TGTGCCTGTACCGGGACCTTAGGTCAGCCCCAGCATTTT. Translated, it gives CACTGTLGQPQHF.

This rearrangement joins TRBV5-4 to TRBJ2-3, with TRBD2 identical over 15 bases. V lost 5 bases to trimming and J lost 1 base; unmatched junction nucleotides: 8. Per germline, CDR1 SGHNT and CDR2 YYREEE (reference sequence). The CDR3 is 18 amino acids. This chain's CDR3 is CASSPGTSGGLRTDTQYF. CDR3 in DNA: TGTGCCAGCAGTCCCGGGACTAGCGGGGGGCTCCGCACAGATACGCAGTATTTT. The full variable domain, with the rest looked up from reference TRBV5-4 and TRBJ2-3, is ETGVTQSPTHLIKTRGQQVTLRCSSQSGHNTVSWYQQALGQGPQFIFQYYREEENGRGNFPPRFSGLQFPNYSSELNVNALELDDSALYLCASSPGTSGGLRTDTQYFGPGTRLTVL.

V usage is TRBV19 and J usage is TRBJ1-5, with 9 nucleotides matching TRBD1. This CDR3 is 14 amino acids long. CDR1 and CDR2 (germline): LNHDA, SQIVND (reference sequence). V gave up 5 bases and J gave up 8 bases; unmatched junction bases: 7. In DNA form, the CDR3 reads TGTGCCAGTAGTTACGGACAGGGGCCAGAGCCCCAGCATTTT. Its protein product is CASSYGQGPEPQHF.

The V and J genes are TRBV9 and TRBJ2-2, with unresolved D. Per the germline V gene, CDR1 is SGDLS and CDR2 is YYNGEE. CDR3 length equals 14 residues. V dropped 2 bases and J dropped 1 base, with 6 bases sitting between them. The CDR3: CASSVSGNTGELFF. For the CDR3, the DNA is TGTGCCAGCAGCGTTTCAGGGAACACCGGGGAGCTGTTTTTT.

The rearrangement joins TRBV10-1 to TRBJ2-2; 10 nucleotides agree with TRBD2. The germline V gene encodes CDR1 WNHNN and CDR2 SYGVQD (reference sequence). The junction had 10 bases not matched to a gene; V was cut back by 10 bases and J by 5 bases. The CDR3 runs to 15 residues. The CDR3 DNA reads as TGCGCCACCCCTCGGGGGACTAGCGTGACCGGGGAGCTGTTTTTT. It is translated as CATPRGTSVTGELFF.

This clone appeared a single time. This chain joins TRBV7-8 and TRBJ1-5; TRBD1 aligns across 7 bases. In germline, CDR1 is SGHVS, CDR2 FQNEAQ. Losses at the gene ends were 4 bases for V and 3 bases for J; bases not matched to a gene: 6. This CDR3 has 15 residues. CDR3 nucleotide sequence: TGTGCCAGCAGCTGGGGACAGCCGACCAATCAGCCCCAGCATTTT. It specifies CASSWGQPTNQPQHF. Combining the CDR3 with reference TRBV7-8 and TRBJ1-5 gives the whole variable domain GAGVSQSPRYKVAKRGQDVALRCDPISGHVSLFWYQQALGQGPEFLTYFQNEAQLDKSGLPSDRFFAERPEGSVSTLKIQRTQQEDSAVYLCASSWGQPTNQPQHFGDGTRLSIL.

CDR3 sequence reads: CASGKGRYYEQYF. In DNA form, the CDR3 reads TGTGCCAGCGGAAAGGGGCGCTACTACGAGCAGTACTTC. This sequence joins TRBV6-5 and TRBJ2-7; tentatively, D is TRBD1 (5 bases). Germline CDR1 and CDR2: MNHEY and SVGAGI. V was clipped by 8 bases and J by 3 bases, with 14 bases between them. The CDR3 sequence is 13 residues long.

This sequence joins TRBV4-1 and TRBJ1-1; 10 bases are a match to TRBD1. The CDR3 totals 15 residues. V dropped 4 bases and J dropped 2; count of bases not matched to a gene: 4. Germline V gene sequence: CDR1 MGHRA, CDR2 YSYEKL. The DNA for the CDR3 is TGCGCCAGCAGCCGAGGACAGGGGGGAAACACTGAAGCTTTCTTT. Amino acids: CASSRGQGGNTEAFF.

A word on this clone: The same CDR3 is also encoded by other DNA sequences in this sample. The chain recombines TRBV6-5 with TRBJ2-7; D is undetermined. V lost 0 bases to trimming and J lost 0 bases, with 9 bases between them. In germline, CDR1 is MNHEY, CDR2 SVGAGI. The CDR3 loop spans 15 amino acids. The CDR3 DNA reads as TGTGCCAGCAGTTACTCGAGGTCGGGCTCCTACGAGCAGTACTTC. As protein: CASSYSRSGSYEQYF.

The V call is TRBV18, the J call TRBJ1-1, with TRBD1 as a possible D gene (6 bases). Per germline, CDR1 KGHSH and CDR2 LQKENI. The CDR3 has 15 residues. V was cut by 1 base and J by 1 base, with 10 bases left in between. CDR3 DNA sequence: TGTGCCAGCTCACCACTCGGGACATCGAACACTGAAGCTTTCTTT. Translated, it gives CASSPLGTSNTEAFF.

The chain links TRBV4-2 to TRBJ2-7, with TRBD2 as a possible D gene (8 bases). Germline CDR1 and CDR2: LGHNA and YNFKEQ. This CDR3 is 17 amino acids long. V was clipped by 4 bases and J by 3 bases, with 22 bases between them. This CDR3 reads CASSPRGLSGTNYEQYF. The CDR3 DNA is TGTGCCAGCAGCCCTAGGGGGCTTAGCGGGACAAACTACGAGCAGTACTTC.

The gene calls are TRBV11-3 and TRBJ2-2, with D uncertain. The CDR3 has 13 amino acids. Trimming cost V 4 bases and J 6 bases, with 9 bases left between them. CDR1 SGHNT and CDR2 YENEEA come from the germline V gene. CDR3: CASSSYIAGELFF. CDR3 sequence (DNA): TGTGCCAGCAGCTCATACATCGCCGGGGAGCTGTTTTTT.